Following are 19 T cell receptor beta chains from one sample sequenced in a study. TCRdb analysed the RT-PCR reads with MiXCR anew, one entry per CDR3 protein. This table holds almost 700,000 distinct CDR3 sequences, 12% to 15% found once. The sample was memory CD4+ T cells from blood. These receptors were collected from a female donor in good health, serving as a healthy control.

This clonotype showed up many times. V gene TRBV2 combines with J gene TRBJ1-5; 8 bases agree with TRBD1. The CDR3 is 14 amino acids. The V and J ends lost 5 bases and 11 bases, in that order; junction bases with no gene match: 11. Germline CDR1 reads SNHLY; CDR2 reads FYNNEI. CDR3 sequence: CASSTGTGRSAQHF. The DNA for the CDR3 is TGTGCCAGCAGTACCGGGACAGGACGATCGGCCCAGCATTTT. Variable domain in full (rest from reference TRBV2 and TRBJ1-5): EPEVTQTPSHQVTQMGQEVILRCVPISNHLYFYWYRQILGQKVEFLVSFYNNEISEKSEIFDDQFSVERPDGSNFTLKIRSTKLEDSAMYFCASSTGTGRSAQHFGDGTRLSIL.

This clonotype was counted between two and nine times. This chain uses TRBV20-1 with TRBJ2-3; 8 positions match TRBD2. The germline CDR1 and CDR2 sequences are DFQATT and SNEGSKA (reference sequence). V lost 3 bases, J lost 5 bases, and 4 bases stayed unmatched. This CDR3 comprises 13 residues. CDR3 residues: CSASLLAGDTQYF. DNA for the CDR3: TGCAGTGCTAGTCTCCTAGCGGGAGATACGCAGTATTTT.

V is TRBV7-9 and J is TRBJ1-1, with no clear D. Trimming left V 5 bases short and J 0 bases short, with 13 bases between. The CDR3 runs 15 residues. Germline V gives CDR1 SEHNR, CDR2 FQNEAQ (reference sequence). CDR3 DNA sequence: TGTGCCAGCAGCCAGAGACGGGGAGTGAACACTGAAGCTTTCTTT. Protein: CASSQRRGVNTEAFF.

This chain joins TRBV7-9 and TRBJ2-3, with D tentatively TRBD2 (6 bases). Trimming removed 5 bases from V and 0 bases from J, with 15 bases in between. In germline, CDR1 is SEHNR, CDR2 FQNEAQ (reference sequence). The CDR3 contains 16 residues. The CDR3 is CASSPRGSHSTDTQYF. CDR3 coding DNA: TGTGCCAGCAGCCCTCGGGGGTCGCATAGCACAGATACGCAGTATTTT.

This clonotype came up many times. This chain links TRBV29-1 with TRBJ2-2, with D unclear. In germline, CDR1 is SQVTM, CDR2 ANQGSEA. The CDR3 is made up of 12 amino acids. V gave up 8 bases and J gave up 3 bases, with 10 bases separating them. In DNA, the CDR3 is TGCAGCCCCCCCAGTGACACCGGGGAGCTGTTTTTT. The encoded protein is CSPPSDTGELFF.

The genes are TRBV12-3 or TRBV12-4 and TRBJ2-1; 14 bases align to TRBD2. The V segment lost 6 bases and the J segment 8 bases; nucleotides outside the gene matches: 3. The CDR3 has 14 amino acids. The CDR3 reads CASRGTSGSHEQFF. The CDR3 DNA is TGTGCCAGCAGGGGGACTAGCGGGAGTCATGAGCAGTTCTTC.

The V and J genes are TRBV21-1 and TRBJ2-1; the D call in the table, TRBD2, was not verified against the DNA. TRBV21-1 is tagged as a pseudogene. CDR3 length: 11 amino acids. The CDR3 DNA reads TGTGCCGGGGGTAGTCCAAATGAGCAGTTCTTC. Translation: CAGGSPNEQFF.

This rearrangement joins TRBV20-1 to TRBJ2-7; D unresolved. There are 13 residues in the CDR3. Germline-derived CDR1 and CDR2 are DFQATT and SNEGSKA (reference sequence). V shed 2 bases and J shed 0 bases, with 8 bases lying between them. The CDR3 DNA follows: TGCAGTGCTAGACGTTCAACCTCCTACGAGCAGTACTTC. It yields the protein CSARRSTSYEQYF.

The rearrangement uses TRBV5-5 and TRBJ2-7, with D perhaps TRBD2 (5 bases). Between the trimmed V and J ends, which lost 6 bases and 5 bases, there was a span of 12 bases. CDR1 is SGHKS, CDR2 YYEKEE, per germline (reference sequence). There are 12 residues in the CDR3. The chain's CDR3 is CASKRGPDEQYF. The CDR3 DNA sequence: TGTGCCAGCAAAAGAGGGCCCGACGAGCAGTACTTC.

The chain has TRBV5-1 and TRBJ1-4, with D possibly being TRBD1 (5 bases). Germline CDR1 SGHRS, CDR2 YFSETQ. V lost 1 base to trimming and J lost 0 bases, with 16 bases between them. The CDR3 is 18 residues long. CDR3 bases: TGCGCCAGCAGCTTGATCCCGACAGCCCGTACAACTAATGAAAAACTGTTTTTT. It is translated as CASSLIPTARTTNEKLFF. The entire variable domain, with the rest obtained from reference TRBV5-1 and TRBJ1-4, is as follows: KAGVTQTPRYLIKTRGQQVTLSCSPISGHRSVSWYQQTPGQGLQFLFEYFSETQRNKGNFPGRFSGRQFSNSRSEMNVSTLELGDSALYLCASSLIPTARTTNEKLFFGSGTQLSVL.

This clonotype was detected ten times or more. V gene TRBV4-2 combines with J gene TRBJ2-7; D tentatively reads TRBD1 or TRBD2 (5 bases each). CDR1 is LGHNA and CDR2 is YNFKEQ in the germline V gene. V dropped 0 bases and J dropped 4 bases, with 19 bases sitting between them. CDR3 length: 17 amino acids. As DNA, the CDR3 is TGTGCCAGCAGCCAAGACCTAGGGGTCGGGGTGTTGTACGAGCAGTACTTC. It translates to CASSQDLGVGVLYEQYF.

This clonotype was seen ten or more times. The rearrangement joins TRBV12-3 or TRBV12-4 to TRBJ2-7; D is unclear. The CDR3 loop spans 12 amino acids. V was pared by 1 base and J by 6 bases, with 7 bases between. In DNA, the CDR3 is TGTGCCAGCAGTTTAGGAACGGGCGAGCAGTACTTC. Its protein product is CASSLGTGEQYF.

The chain employs TRBV7-6 and TRBJ2-3; D not resolved. Germline loops: CDR1 SGHVS, CDR2 FNYEAQ. The CDR3 has 15 amino acids. Trimming stripped 5 bases from V and 1 base from J, with 13 bases between. The chain's CDR3 is CASSLLDSRTDTQYF. CDR3 coding DNA: TGTGCCAGCAGCCTCCTAGATTCACGCACAGATACGCAGTATTTT.

Only a few counts were recorded for this clonotype. CDR3 region: CASSLGRSLYEQYF. CDR3 sequence (DNA): TGTGCCAGCAGCTTAGGACGGAGCCTGTACGAGCAGTACTTC. This chain links TRBV11-2 with TRBJ2-7; D is uncertain. V lost 1 base to trimming and J lost 4 bases, with 11 bases between them. Germline lookup yields CDR1 SGHAT and CDR2 FQNNGV. CDR3 length: 14 residues.

The chain couples TRBV3-1 to TRBJ1-2; no firm D call. Germline V gene data show CDR1 as LGHDT and CDR2 as YNNKEL (reference sequence). Between the trimmed V and J ends, which lost 3 bases and 4 bases, there was a span of 9 bases. The CDR3 runs to 13 residues. CDR3 DNA sequence: TGTGCCAGCAGCCAGGAATTACCCTATGGCTACACCTTC. It yields the protein CASSQELPYGYTF.

This clonotype has a count of ten or more. The V gene is TRBV7-9, the J gene TRBJ2-5; TRBD2 is a possible D gene (5 bases). CDR1 and CDR2 from the germline V gene are SEHNR and FQNEAQ (reference sequence). V shed 6 bases and J shed 4 bases, with 6 bases lying between them. The length of the CDR3 is 11 residues. CDR3 loop: CASRSGETQYF. CDR3 DNA sequence: TGTGCCAGCAGGAGCGGAGAGACCCAGTACTTC.

The V gene is TRBV30, the J gene TRBJ1-1; a weak D match, TRBD1 (6 bases). Trimming pared 5 bases from V and 2 bases from J, leaving 15 bases between. This CDR3 has 14 amino acids. The germline CDR1 and CDR2 sequences are GTSNPN and SVGIG (reference sequence). The CDR3 sequence: CAWGRTTGNTEAFF. CDR3 DNA sequence: TGTGCCTGGGGAAGGACGACAGGCAACACTGAAGCTTTCTTT. Filled out from reference TRBV30 and TRBJ1-1, the complete variable domain reads SQTIHQWPATLVQPVGSPLSLECTVEGTSNPNLYWYRQAAGRGLQLLFYSVGIGQISSEVPQNLSASRPQDRQFILSSKKLLLSDSGFYLCAWGRTTGNTEAFFGQGTRLTVV.

This clonotype was counted only a few times. The chain couples TRBV5-5 to TRBJ2-7, with TRBD2 as a possible D gene (6 bases). This CDR3 has 15 residues. Germline V gene data show CDR1 as SGHKS and CDR2 as YYEKEE (reference sequence). Trimming took 0 bases from V and 7 from J, leaving 17 bases between them. The CDR3, as DNA: TGTGCCAGCAGCTTGGGCGGGGCAGCCGCCTGGGAGCAGTACTTC. Residues: CASSLGGAAAWEQYF.

This clonotype has ten or more counts. V is TRBV12-3 or TRBV12-4 and J is TRBJ2-1, with D maybe TRBD1 (5 bases). The V end was cut by 6 bases, the J end by 2 bases, with 8 bases between. The CDR3 has 13 residues. CDR3 in DNA: TGTGCCAGCAGCGACAGAACCTACAATGAGCAGTTCTTC. Translated, it gives CASSDRTYNEQFF.